This TCR beta chain emerged from a study of blood T cell repertoires in COVID-19. About the research overall: Acute and convalescent COVID-19 samples came from the United States, Italy and Spain. Nucleic acid was either cDNA or gDNA, and it came from T cells, B-cell-depleted T cells, or PBMCs.

Authors' analysis steps: Reference gene primers were amplified, and this amplification served to estimate nucleated cell counts. Profiling relied on immunoSEQ multiplex PCR, and the TCRdb table lists in-frame clones only, not all of them. V, J and clone size are those of that table, while D and trimming were read from the DNA. This table holds about 84,000 clones, 65% to 90% found once. The CDR3 extends over 16 amino acids. The germline CDR1 and CDR2 sequences are MGHDK and SYGVNS. V shed 2 bases, J shed 0 bases, and the junction held 2 bases outside the gene matches. The sequence was collected from a man at least 80 years old with active or convalescent COVID-19. Sample: peripheral blood. V gene TRBV25-1 combines with J gene TRBJ1-2; 11 nucleotides line up with TRBD1. The CDR3 loop is CASSEQGQGANYGYTF. The CDR3 coding sequence is TGTGCCAGCAGTGAACAGGGACAGGGGGCTAACTATGGCTACACCTTC.